These 11 T cell receptor beta chains came from one sample sequenced in a study of blood T cells in healthy people across ages. Using a J-beta primer mix together with a sample-barcoded 5' primer, a second PCR was run for about 6 to 11 cycles. MiXCR, run by TCRdb on the 5' RACE reads, gives a single entry per CDR3 protein. The sample shows about 730,000 distinct CDR3 sequences, roughly 45% of them seen only once. The specimen was blood. The receptors derive from a woman in her sixties in good health.

The chain has TRBV6-5 and TRBJ2-7; 13 nucleotides match TRBD2. CDR3 length equals 16 residues. The germline V gene has CDR1 MNHEY and CDR2 SVGAGI. J was trimmed by 0 bases and V by 2 bases; bases with no gene match: 1. CDR3 DNA: TGTGCCAGCAGTTACAGGACTAGCGGGAGCTCCTACGAGCAGTACTTC. Its translation is CASSYRTSGSSYEQYF.

This clonotype was detected ten times or more. This chain's CDR3 is CASSLDRPLGYTF. The CDR3 DNA reads as TGTGCCAGCAGCTTGGATAGGCCCCTTGGCTACACCTTC. The gene calls are TRBV5-6 and TRBJ1-2; D is unclear. The CDR3 loop spans 13 amino acids. The V and J ends lost 0 bases and 7 bases respectively, with 10 bases between them. The germline gives CDR1 SGHDT, CDR2 YYEEEE.

The chain carries TRBV12-3 or TRBV12-4 and TRBJ2-1; no clear D. This CDR3 has 13 amino acids. V lost 3 bases and J lost 10, with 13 bases in between. The DNA of the CDR3 is TGTGCCAGCAGTTTGAGTGGGGATCGGGAGCAGTTCTTC. It yields the protein CASSLSGDREQFF.

The chain combines TRBV12-3 or TRBV12-4 with TRBJ1-5, with 7 bases aligning to TRBD1. With V trimmed by 4 bases and J by 4 bases, 7 bases remained unmatched. The CDR3 consists of 15 residues. The CDR3, as DNA: TGTGCCAGCAGTTCCGAGGGGACAGTGAATCAGCCCCAGCATTTT. Translated: CASSSEGTVNQPQHF.

V is TRBV20-1 and J is TRBJ1-1; D not resolved. The V and J ends lost 2 bases and 2 bases respectively, with 6 bases between them. Germline CDR1 DFQATT, CDR2 SNEGSKA (reference sequence). This CDR3 spans 12 amino acids. CDR3 in DNA: TGCAGTGCTAGACCTGATAACACTGAAGCTTTCTTT. This codes for CSARPDNTEAFF.

The chain has TRBV6-6 and TRBJ2-3, with D tentatively TRBD2 (6 bases). Deletions cut 8 bases from V and 0 bases from J, with 12 bases between. The CDR3 covers 14 residues. Germline CDR1 reads MNHNY; CDR2 reads SVGAGI (reference sequence). CDR3 DNA sequence: TGTGCCAGCCGGGAGACGGGAAGCACAGATACGCAGTATTTT. Translation gives CASRETGSTDTQYF.

Concerning this clonotype: One junction end does not reproduce the germline sequence, and a read error may be involved. The rearrangement uses TRBV11-3 and TRBJ2-1; 9 bases are shared with TRBD2. Germline CDR1 and CDR2: SGHNT and YENEEA. The CDR3 covers 18 residues. The CDR3 bases are TGTGCCAGCAGCTTAGCGTTTGGACTAGCGAGTGGCTACAGTGAGCAGTTCTTC. It is translated as CASSLAFGLASGYSEQFF.

V is TRBV6-2 or TRBV6-3 and J is TRBJ2-1; D may be TRBD1 or TRBD2 (7 bases each). CDR3 length: 16 amino acids. Germline V CDR1 and CDR2: MNHEY, SVGEGT. V was trimmed by 10 bases and J by 2 bases, leaving 21 bases between them. The CDR3 DNA is TGTGCCACCCTCAGGGGGGGCGGAGGAGCCTACAATGAGCAGTTCTTC. It codes for CATLRGGGGAYNEQFF.

This clonotype came up many times. An end of the junction does not agree with germline; a read error may underlie this. J is TRBJ1-4 and V is TRBV12-3 or TRBV12-4, with no clear D. CDR3 length: 13 amino acids. The CDR3 sequence: CASSLGGGEKLFF. In DNA form, the CDR3 reads TGCGCCAGCAGCTTGGGAGGCGGCGAAAAACTGTTTTTT.

This clonotype was recorded only once. A read error may account for a junction end that differs from germline. J is TRBJ2-4 and V is TRBV27; unclear D gene. The J call is in doubt because the DNA end fits TRBJ2-7 better. Looked up from germline, CDR1 is MNHEY and CDR2 is SMNVEV (reference sequence). This CDR3 comprises 13 residues. The CDR3 region is CTSSPRNLYEQYF. Here the CDR3 DNA reads TGTACCAGCAGTCCTCGGAACCTCTACGAGCAGTACTTC.

The V gene is TRBV30, the J gene TRBJ2-3; TRBD2 agrees at 8 bases. CDR1 is GTSNPN, CDR2 SVGIG, per germline (reference sequence). The CDR3 has 16 amino acids. Germline trimming cut 1 base from V and 5 bases from J; bases unmatched to any gene: 11. DNA for the CDR3: TGTGCCTGGAGTGCCTTGAACGGGGGGGCCAAAGATACGCAGTATTTT. Its translation is CAWSALNGGAKDTQYF.